Listed below are T cell receptor beta chains from one sample, sequenced in a study of PD-L1 blockade in urothelial cancer. Using immunoSEQ multiplex PCR, the repertoire was profiled, and TCRdb retains in-frame clones only, with some absent. The sample contains 29,000 or so clones, 79% of which appear only once. The specimen was PBMCs, collected around atezolizumab (anti-PD-L1) treatment. Every receptor here comes from a man aged 70-80 years with urothelial cancer. The conserved cysteine and the conserved F or W are not part of the CDR3 here. The listing skips clone size in some rows; elsewhere it reads once, few, many or a size class.

- TRBJ2-7 TRBV27 ASSSGQGAREQY
once TRBJ2-7 TRBV5-6 ASSSQGGTYEQY
- TRBJ1-2 TRBV5-6 ASSDGTGGIYGYT
- TRBJ1-5 TRBV7-9 ASSLGQGAQPQH
- TRBJ2-1 TRBV15 ATSRESGQGAGEQF
- TRBJ2-2 TRBV5-1 ASSLRLNTGELF
- TRBJ2-1 TRBV19 ASRRQGGDEQF
few TRBJ2-3 TRBV6-5 ASSYWWRDTDTQY
- TRBJ2-4 TRBV5-1 ASSFGTNPAKNIQY
- TRBJ2-6 TRBV4-3 ASSQGGTTSGSGANVLT
once TRBJ2-3 TRBV30 AWSVESSGDVDTQY
- TRBJ1-1 TRBV27 ASSSSPGRGKAF
- TRBJ1-2 TRBV6-5 ASRRTGDGYT
- TRBJ1-2 TRBV28 ASSGASSAHGYT
- TRBJ2-7 TRBV6-5 ASRLTGNTYEQY
- TRBJ2-1 TRBV11-3 ASSLKGGRDNEQF
- TRBJ1-1 TRBV7-9 ASSAGDRASSTEAF
- TRBJ1-4 TRBV5-4 ASSVGLTGSTNEKLF
- TRBJ1-2 TRBV11-1 ASSSGAGYGYT
- TRBJ1-5 TRBV5-8 ASSHGQIRRVDQPQH
- TRBJ2-2 TRBV28 ASSLKQVNTGELF
- TRBJ1-1 TRBV6-5 ASSQGGWRNTEAF
- TRBJ2-1 TRBV5-4 ASSNVGGGAWNEQF
- TRBJ2-7 TRBV6-1 ATGQRNSYEQY
- TRBJ2-3 TRBV11-3 ASSPRLAGTDTQY
- TRBJ2-7 TRBV27 ASSLKREGPYEQY
few TRBJ1-1 TRBV21-1 ASSKNLARQGANTEAF
- TRBJ2-5 TRBV7-9 ASSLGLLKETQY
- TRBJ1-1 TRBV7-2 ASSPGWTVGEAF
- TRBJ1-4 TRBV27 ASSFIGLNEKLF